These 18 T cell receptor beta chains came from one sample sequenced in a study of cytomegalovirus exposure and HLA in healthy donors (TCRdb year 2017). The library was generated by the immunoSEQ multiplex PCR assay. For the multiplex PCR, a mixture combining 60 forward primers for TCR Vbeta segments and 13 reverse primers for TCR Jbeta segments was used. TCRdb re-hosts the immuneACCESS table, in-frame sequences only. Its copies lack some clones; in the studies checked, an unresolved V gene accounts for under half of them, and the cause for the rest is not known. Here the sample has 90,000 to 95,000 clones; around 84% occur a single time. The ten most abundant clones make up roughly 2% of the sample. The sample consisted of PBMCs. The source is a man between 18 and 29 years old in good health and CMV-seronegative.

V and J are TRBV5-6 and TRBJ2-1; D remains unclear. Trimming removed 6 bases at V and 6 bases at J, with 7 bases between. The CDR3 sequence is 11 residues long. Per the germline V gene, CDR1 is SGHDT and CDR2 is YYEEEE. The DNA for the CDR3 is TGTGCCAGCACTCAGGTCAATGAGCAGTTCTTC. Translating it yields CASTQVNEQFF.

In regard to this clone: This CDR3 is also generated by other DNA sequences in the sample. CDR3 residues: CASSQGGGQGYALSNQPQHF. The CDR3 DNA follows: TGTGCCAGCAGCCAAGGGGGCGGACAGGGATACGCCCTTAGCAATCAGCCCCAGCATTTT. V gene TRBV4-2 combines with J gene TRBJ1-5; TRBD1 matches 8 bases. V lost 1 base to trimming and J lost 0 bases; unmatched junction nucleotides: 14. This CDR3 is 20 amino acids long. Germline CDR1 reads LGHNA; CDR2 reads YNFKEQ.

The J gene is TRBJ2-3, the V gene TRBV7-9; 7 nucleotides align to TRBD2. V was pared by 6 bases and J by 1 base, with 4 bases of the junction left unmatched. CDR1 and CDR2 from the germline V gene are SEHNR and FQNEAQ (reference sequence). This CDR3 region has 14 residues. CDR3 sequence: CASSRAGGTDTQYF. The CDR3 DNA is TGTGCCAGCAGTCGTGCGGGGGGCACAGATACGCAGTATTTT.

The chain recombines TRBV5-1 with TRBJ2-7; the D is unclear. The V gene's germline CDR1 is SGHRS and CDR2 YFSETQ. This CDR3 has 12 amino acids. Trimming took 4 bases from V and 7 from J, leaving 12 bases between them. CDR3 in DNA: TGCGCCAGCAGCCTCGAGCGTGGAGAGCAGTACTTC. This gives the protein CASSLERGEQYF.

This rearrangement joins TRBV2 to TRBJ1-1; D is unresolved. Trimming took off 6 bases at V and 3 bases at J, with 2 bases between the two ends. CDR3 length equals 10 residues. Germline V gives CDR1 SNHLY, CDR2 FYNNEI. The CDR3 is CASSYTEAFF. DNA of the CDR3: TGTGCCAGCAGCTACACTGAAGCTTTCTTT.

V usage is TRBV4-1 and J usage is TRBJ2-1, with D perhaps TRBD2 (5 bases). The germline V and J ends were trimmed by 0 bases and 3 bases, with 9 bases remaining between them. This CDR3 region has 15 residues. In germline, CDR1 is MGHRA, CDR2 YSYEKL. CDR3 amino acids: CASSQELDFYNEQFF. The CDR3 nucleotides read TGCGCCAGCAGCCAAGAACTAGACTTCTACAATGAGCAGTTCTTC.

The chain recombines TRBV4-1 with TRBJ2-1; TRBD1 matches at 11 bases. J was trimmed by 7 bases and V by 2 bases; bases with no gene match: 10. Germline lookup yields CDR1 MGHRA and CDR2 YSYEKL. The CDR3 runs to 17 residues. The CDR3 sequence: CASSQFIRTGGVNEQFF. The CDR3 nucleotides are TGCGCCAGCAGCCAATTTATACGGACAGGGGGCGTTAATGAGCAGTTCTTC.

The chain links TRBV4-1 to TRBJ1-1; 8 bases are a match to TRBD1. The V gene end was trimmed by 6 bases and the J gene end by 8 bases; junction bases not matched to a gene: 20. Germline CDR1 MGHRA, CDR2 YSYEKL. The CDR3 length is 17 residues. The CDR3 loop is CASSLTSTGAGSGEAFF. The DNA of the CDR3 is TGCGCCAGCAGTCTAACGTCGACAGGGGCGGGTTCGGGGGAAGCTTTCTTT.

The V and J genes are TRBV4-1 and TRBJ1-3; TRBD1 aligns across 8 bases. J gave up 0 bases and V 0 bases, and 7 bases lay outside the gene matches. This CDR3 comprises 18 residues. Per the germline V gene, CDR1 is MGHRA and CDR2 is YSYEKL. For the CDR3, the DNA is TGCGCCAGCAGCCAAGATAGGGACAGGACCTTCTCTGGAAACACCATATATTTT. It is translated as CASSQDRDRTFSGNTIYF.

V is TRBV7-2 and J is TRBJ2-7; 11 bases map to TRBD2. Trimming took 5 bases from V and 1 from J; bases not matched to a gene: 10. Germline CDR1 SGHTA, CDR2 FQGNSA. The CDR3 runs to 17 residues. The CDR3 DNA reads TGTGCCAGCAGCCAGGCGACTAGCGGGGACCCTTCCTACGAGCAGTACTTC. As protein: CASSQATSGDPSYEQYF.

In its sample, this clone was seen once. Here the CDR3 DNA reads TGTGCCAGTAGTACTTGGCCATATGGCTACACCTTC. Protein: CASSTWPYGYTF. V usage is TRBV19 and J usage is TRBJ1-2; D not certain. Trimming removed 4 bases at V and 5 bases at J, with 8 bases between. The CDR3 extends over 12 amino acids. The germline V gene has CDR1 LNHDA and CDR2 SQIVND (reference sequence).

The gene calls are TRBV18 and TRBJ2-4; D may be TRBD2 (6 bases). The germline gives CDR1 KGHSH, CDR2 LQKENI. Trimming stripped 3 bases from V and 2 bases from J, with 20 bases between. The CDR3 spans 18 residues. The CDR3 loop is CASSPPLRLGGTKNIQYF. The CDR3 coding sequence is TGTGCCAGCTCACCCCCCCTTCGTCTTGGCGGGACCAAAAACATTCAGTACTTC.

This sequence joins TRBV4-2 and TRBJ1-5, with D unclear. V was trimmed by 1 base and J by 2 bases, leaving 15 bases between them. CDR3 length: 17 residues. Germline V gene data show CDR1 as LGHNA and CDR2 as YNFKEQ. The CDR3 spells CASSQGLQFGGNQPQHF. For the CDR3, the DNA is TGTGCCAGCAGCCAAGGCCTACAGTTTGGTGGCAATCAGCCCCAGCATTTT.

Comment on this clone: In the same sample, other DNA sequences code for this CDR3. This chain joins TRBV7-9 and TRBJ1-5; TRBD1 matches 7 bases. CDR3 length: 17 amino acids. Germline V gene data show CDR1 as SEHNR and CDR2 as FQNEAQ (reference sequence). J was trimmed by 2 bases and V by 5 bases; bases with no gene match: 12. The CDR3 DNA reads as TGTGCCAGCAGCCCTTCTACGACAGGGAGAGGCAATCAGCCCCAGCATTTT. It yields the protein CASSPSTTGRGNQPQHF.

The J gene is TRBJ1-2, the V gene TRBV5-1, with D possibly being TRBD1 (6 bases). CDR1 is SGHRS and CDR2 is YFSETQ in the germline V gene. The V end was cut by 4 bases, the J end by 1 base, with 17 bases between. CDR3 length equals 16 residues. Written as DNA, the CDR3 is TGCGCCAGCAGCCCGCGTTCAGGGGATCGTAACTATGGCTACACCTTC. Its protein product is CASSPRSGDRNYGYTF.

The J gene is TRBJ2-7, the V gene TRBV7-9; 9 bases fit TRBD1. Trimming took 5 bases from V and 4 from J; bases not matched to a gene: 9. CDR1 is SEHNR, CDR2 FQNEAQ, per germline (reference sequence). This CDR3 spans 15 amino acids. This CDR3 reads CASSSLQGALYEQYF. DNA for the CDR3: TGTGCCAGCAGCAGCTTACAGGGGGCCCTTTACGAGCAGTACTTC.

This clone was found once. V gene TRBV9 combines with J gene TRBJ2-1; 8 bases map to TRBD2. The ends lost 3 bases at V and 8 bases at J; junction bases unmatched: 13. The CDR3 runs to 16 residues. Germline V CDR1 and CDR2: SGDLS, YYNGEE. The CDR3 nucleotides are TGTGCCAGCAGCGAGGGATTTACCGGGGGGGCGTATGAGCAGTTCTTC. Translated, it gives CASSEGFTGGAYEQFF.

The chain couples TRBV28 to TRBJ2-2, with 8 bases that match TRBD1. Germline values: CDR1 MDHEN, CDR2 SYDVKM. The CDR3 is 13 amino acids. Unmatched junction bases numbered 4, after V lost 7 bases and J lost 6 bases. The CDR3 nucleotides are TGTGCCAGCACCCTGACAGGGGCCGGGGAGCTGTTTTTT. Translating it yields CASTLTGAGELFF.